The text below deals with one T cell receptor beta chain. What it recognizes is unknown. This entry comes from a study of cytomegalovirus exposure and HLA in healthy donors. Notes on the study in general: It was likely that a cluster of highly shared sequence variants was a sequencing artifact. The number of N-insertions in an Asian-associated ancestry cluster was reportedly below the roughly 660-donor mean in a later analysis. Researchers reported from a later analysis that most CMV-associated TCR beta chains appeared HLA-restricted.

60 Vbeta and 13 Jbeta primers were used in PCR. Clones were sequenced by immunoSEQ multiplex PCR, and TCRdb holds only the in-frame ones, with some missing. This sample has 150,000 to 200,000 clones, with less than 90% found just once. Deletions cut 1 base from V and 0 bases from J, with 20 bases between. Germline V gene sequence: CDR1 SGHRS, CDR2 YFSETQ. The CDR3 is made up of 20 amino acids. Sequencing was done on a sample of PBMCs. This sequence originates from a girl less than two years old in good health and CMV-seronegative. The chain couples TRBV5-1 to TRBJ2-6; D is perhaps TRBD1 (6 bases). The CDR3 is CASSLNQGQGVISGANVLTF. The CDR3 nucleotides are TGCGCCAGCAGCTTGAATCAGGGGCAGGGAGTTATCTCTGGGGCCAACGTCCTGACTTTC.